What follows describes a single TCR beta chain. The antigen it recognizes is unknown. Within one base of it there is no much larger clone, and no base qualities were kept. The donors were healthy, HIV-negative adults with no recently reported acute infections or vaccinations. Only Caucasian adults living in Nashville, Tennessee, USA were represented among the donors. In the unsorted samples, 87 million or so PBMCs were counted, and genomic DNA was extracted using the QIAamp DNA Blood Mini kit. After blood collection by leukapheresis, PBMCs were isolated using Ficoll-Histopaque density gradient centrifugation and then cryopreserved in the vapor phase of liquid nitrogen. Using the deep immunoSEQ assay, TCR CDR3 regions were amplified from genomic DNA by multiplex PCR. Extracted genomic DNA from each cell subset was spread evenly across all wells of several immunoSEQ 96-well plates, with each plate serving as a replicate. Each replicate PCR for unsorted PBMC received about 0.3 ug genomic DNA, equal to approximately 30,000 T cell genomes. Unsorted PBMC genomic DNA was sequenced across ten immunoSEQ deep assay plates. The purified libraries were quantified using a Qubit 3.0 fluorometer, sized with a Bioanalyzer 2100, and then quantified again using the KAPA Library Quantification kit. Every immunoSEQ 96-well plate was sequenced on a dedicated single-read 150-cycle Illumina NextSeq 550 flow cell. Per the original workflow: Because only junctional sequences without quality scores were contained in the immunoSEQ output, filtering matching that applied to full-length reads could not be performed. To assign V/J genes and CDR3, sequences were annotated using PyIR, a Python wrapper for IgBLAST v1.9, with IMGT germline references. Reads were filtered out if the reads had weak V/J assignments (E-value above 1e-6), no CDR3, stop codons, out-of-frame junctions, or ambiguous translated residues. V3J clonotypes were defined as sequences sharing the same inferred V gene, J gene, and CDR3 amino acid sequence. Percentage overlap between repertoires was computed as shared unique clonotypes divided by the size of the smaller repertoire. RTK rarefaction, the Chao1 estimator, and Recon v2.1 estimates of unobserved clonotypes were used to assess repertoire richness. TCRdb provides this immuneACCESS table in a form limited to in-frame rearrangements. Some clones are lacking; in checked studies, under half of them reflect an unresolved V gene, and why the rest are absent is not known. V and J calls and clone size are as listed in that table; D and trimming were resolved from the DNA. This sample is represented by 400,000 to 500,000 clones; 70% to 80% of them were singletons. The ten largest make up 10% to 15% of the sample.

The germline ends are 13 bases apart after V is trimmed by 4 bases and J by 5 bases. From the cysteine through the phenylalanine, the CDR3 covers 14 amino acids. The CDR3 DNA has 42 bases and is translated from base 1. Via the germline V gene, CDR1 is MNHNS and CDR2 SASEGT. The data originate from a study of shared clonotypes between healthy human individuals (TCRdb year 2020). Background for the entire study: Two women and three men aged 18 to 49 years were included in the cohort. Per donor, leukapheresis produced somewhere between about 0.8 and 9 billion PBMCs. Blood TCR repertoires of about five healthy adults were deeply sequenced to estimate repertoire size and the extent of clonotype sharing between individuals. Libraries were prepared and TCR repertoires were sequenced by different laboratories using diverse techniques, in order to increase sequencing depth and limit assay-specific biases.

Findings and caveats that apply to the study as a whole: Pairwise subsampling led to the expectation that sequencing depth would affect the degree of clonotype sharing among donors. The small number of donors limited the genetic and exposure-history diversity represented. Sampling was limited to blood, and TCR repertoires in tissue likely differ from TCR repertoires in blood.

The sequence came from a woman in her forties in good health. Some clones in this sample may be carry-over from other donors' samples. In this chain, TRBV6-1 is recombined with TRBJ2-3; the D gene cannot be named for sure. Sample: PBMCs. The DNA is as follows: TGTGCCAGCAGTGTTACCTTACGTCAAGATACGCAGTATTTT. Protein translation: CASSVTLRQDTQYF.